This entry is about one T cell receptor beta chain. The data stem from a study of early T cells in non-severe SARS-CoV-2 infection. Using its own MiXCR run on the 5' RACE reads, TCRdb lists one record per CDR3 protein. The table has tens of thousands of distinct CDR3 sequences, roughly 5.7% seen once; the top ten hold 4.8%. Sequencing was performed on whole blood. This receptor was identified in an adult who was a healthcare worker with PCR-confirmed SARS-CoV-2 infection or an uninfected control (not recorded which).

In DNA, the CDR3 is TGTGCCAGCAGCAGGGGAAGTAGCACTGAAGCTTTCTTT. This gives the protein CASSRGSSTEAFF. The V gene is TRBV7-3, the J gene TRBJ1-1; possibly TRBD1 for D (5 bases). The V end lost 5 bases, the J end lost 4 bases, and 11 bases lay between the germline ends. Germline lookup yields CDR1 SGHTA and CDR2 FQGTGA. The CDR3 totals 13 residues.